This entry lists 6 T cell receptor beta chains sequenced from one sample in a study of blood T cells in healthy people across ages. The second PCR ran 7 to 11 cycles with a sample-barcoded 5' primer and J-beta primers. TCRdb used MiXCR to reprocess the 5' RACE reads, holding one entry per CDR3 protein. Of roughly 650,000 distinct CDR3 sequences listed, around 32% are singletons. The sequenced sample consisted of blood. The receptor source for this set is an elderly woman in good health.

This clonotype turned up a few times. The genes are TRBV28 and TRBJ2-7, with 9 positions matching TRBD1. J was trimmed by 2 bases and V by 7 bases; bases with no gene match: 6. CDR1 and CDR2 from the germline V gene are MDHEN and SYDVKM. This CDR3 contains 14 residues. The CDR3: CASIPGQGTYEQYF. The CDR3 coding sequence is TGTGCCAGCATTCCGGGACAGGGAACCTACGAGCAGTACTTC.

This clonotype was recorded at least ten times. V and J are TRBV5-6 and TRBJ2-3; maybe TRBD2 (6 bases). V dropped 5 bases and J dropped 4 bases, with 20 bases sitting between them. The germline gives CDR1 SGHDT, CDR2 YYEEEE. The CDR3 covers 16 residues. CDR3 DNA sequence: TGTGCCAGCAGATCCTACGGGACGACTAGGCCAGATACGCAGTATTTT. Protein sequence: CASRSYGTTRPDTQYF.

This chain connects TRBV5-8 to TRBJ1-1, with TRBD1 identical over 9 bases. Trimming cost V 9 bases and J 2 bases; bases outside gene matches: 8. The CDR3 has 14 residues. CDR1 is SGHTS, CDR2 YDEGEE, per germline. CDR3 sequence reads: CANRAGQGNTEAFF. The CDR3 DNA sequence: TGTGCCAACAGGGCGGGACAGGGAAACACTGAAGCTTTCTTT.

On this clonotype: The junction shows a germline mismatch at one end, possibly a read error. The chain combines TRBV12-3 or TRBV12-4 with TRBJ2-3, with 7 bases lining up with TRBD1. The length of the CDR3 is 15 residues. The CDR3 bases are TGTGCCAGCAGTTTAGACAGGGGAAGCACAGATGCGCAGTATTTT. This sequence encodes CASSLDRGSTDAQYF.

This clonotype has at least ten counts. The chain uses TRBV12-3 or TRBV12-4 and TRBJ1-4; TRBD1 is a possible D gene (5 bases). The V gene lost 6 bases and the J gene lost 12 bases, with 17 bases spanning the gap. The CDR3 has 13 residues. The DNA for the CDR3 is TGTGCCAGCAGCTTGACATCTGGGGCAGAACTGTTTTTT. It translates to CASSLTSGAELFF.

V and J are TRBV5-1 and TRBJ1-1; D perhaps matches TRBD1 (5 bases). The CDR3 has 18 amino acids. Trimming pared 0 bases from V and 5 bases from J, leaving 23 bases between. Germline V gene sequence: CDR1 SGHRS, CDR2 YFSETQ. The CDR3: CASSLASAGSYLGTEAFF. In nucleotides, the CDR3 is TGCGCCAGCAGCTTGGCATCGGCAGGGTCATATTTGGGAACTGAAGCTTTCTTT.